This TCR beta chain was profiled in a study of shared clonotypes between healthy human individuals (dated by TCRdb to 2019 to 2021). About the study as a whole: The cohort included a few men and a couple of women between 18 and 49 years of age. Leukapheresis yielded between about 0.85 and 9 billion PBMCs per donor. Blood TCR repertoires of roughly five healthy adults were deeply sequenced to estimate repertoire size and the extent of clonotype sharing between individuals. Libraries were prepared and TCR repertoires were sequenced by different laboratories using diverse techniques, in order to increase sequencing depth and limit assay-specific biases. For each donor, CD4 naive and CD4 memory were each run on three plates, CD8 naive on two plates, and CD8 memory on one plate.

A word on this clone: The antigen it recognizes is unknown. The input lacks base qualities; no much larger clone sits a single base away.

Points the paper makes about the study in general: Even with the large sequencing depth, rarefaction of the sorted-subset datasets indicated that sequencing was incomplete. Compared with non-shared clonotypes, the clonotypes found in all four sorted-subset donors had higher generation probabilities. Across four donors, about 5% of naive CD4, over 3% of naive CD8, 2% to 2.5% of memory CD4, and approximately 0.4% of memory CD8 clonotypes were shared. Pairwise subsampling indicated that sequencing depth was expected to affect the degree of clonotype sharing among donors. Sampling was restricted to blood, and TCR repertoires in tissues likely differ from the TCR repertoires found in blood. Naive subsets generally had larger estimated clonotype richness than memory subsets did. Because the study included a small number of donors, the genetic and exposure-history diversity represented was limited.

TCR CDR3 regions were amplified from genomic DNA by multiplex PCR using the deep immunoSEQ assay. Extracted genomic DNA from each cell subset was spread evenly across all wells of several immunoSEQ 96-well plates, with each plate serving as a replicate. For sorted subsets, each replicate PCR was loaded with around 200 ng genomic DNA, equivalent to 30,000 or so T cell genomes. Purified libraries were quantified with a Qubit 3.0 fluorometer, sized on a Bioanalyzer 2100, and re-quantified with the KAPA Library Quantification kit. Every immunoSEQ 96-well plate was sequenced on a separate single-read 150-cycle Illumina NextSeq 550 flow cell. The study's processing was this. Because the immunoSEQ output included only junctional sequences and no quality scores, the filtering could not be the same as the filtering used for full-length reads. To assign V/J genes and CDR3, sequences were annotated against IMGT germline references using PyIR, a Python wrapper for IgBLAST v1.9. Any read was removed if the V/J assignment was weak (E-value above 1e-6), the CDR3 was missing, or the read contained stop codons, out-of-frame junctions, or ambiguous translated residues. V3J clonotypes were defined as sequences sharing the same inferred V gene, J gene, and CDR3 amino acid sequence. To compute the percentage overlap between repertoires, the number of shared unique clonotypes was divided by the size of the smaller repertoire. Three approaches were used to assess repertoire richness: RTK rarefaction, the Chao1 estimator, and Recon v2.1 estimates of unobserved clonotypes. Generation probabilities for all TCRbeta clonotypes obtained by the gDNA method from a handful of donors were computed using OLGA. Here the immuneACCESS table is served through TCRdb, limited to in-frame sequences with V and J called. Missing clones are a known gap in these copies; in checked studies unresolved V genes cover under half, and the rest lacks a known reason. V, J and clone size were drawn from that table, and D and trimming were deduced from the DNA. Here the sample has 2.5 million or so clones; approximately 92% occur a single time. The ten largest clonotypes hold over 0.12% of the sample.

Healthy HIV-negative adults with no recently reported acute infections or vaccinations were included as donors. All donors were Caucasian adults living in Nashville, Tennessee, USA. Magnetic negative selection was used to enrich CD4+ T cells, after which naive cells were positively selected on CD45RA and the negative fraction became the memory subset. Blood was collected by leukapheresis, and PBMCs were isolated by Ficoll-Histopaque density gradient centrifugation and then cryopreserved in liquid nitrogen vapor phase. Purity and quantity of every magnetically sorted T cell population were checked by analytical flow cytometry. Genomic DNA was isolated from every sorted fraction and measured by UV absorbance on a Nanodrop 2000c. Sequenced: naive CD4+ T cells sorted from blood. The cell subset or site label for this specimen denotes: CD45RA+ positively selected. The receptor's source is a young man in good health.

The CDR3 loop reads CASHGLSVLTF. The nucleotides are TGTGCCAGCCATGGACTGTCCGTCCTGACTTTC. The chain is assembled from TRBV11-2 and TRBJ2-6; the D gene is possibly TRBD2, with 5 bases matching. V is pared back by 8 bases and J by 12 bases, with 11 bases lying between the germline termini. The CDR3 contains 11 residues, cysteine and phenylalanine counted. The DNA shown is the 33-base CDR3, in frame from base 1. Based on the germline V gene, the CDR1 and CDR2 sequences are SGHAT and FQNNGV.